This TCR beta chain was captured by sequencing in a study of shared clonotypes between healthy human individuals. Note on this clone: Its antigen is still unknown.

V was trimmed by 5 bases and J by 2 bases, leaving 19 bases between them. The CDR3 spans 17 residues. In germline, CDR1 is SGHVS, CDR2 FQNEAQ. Every subset had its genomic DNA shared out evenly among several immunoSEQ plates. Only in-frame clones appear in the TCRdb table, and some are missing; sequencing was by immunoSEQ multiplex PCR. The data hold about 2.3 million clones, with over 85% observed a single time. The study's findings and limits: Several donors held around 5% of naive CD4 clonotypes in common.

The sequence derives from a man younger than 30 in good health. Some clones in this sample may be carry-over from other donors' samples. The sequenced sample consisted of naive CD4+ T cells from PBMCs. Subset denoted: CD45RA+ positively selected. The chain links TRBV7-8 to TRBJ2-1, with D perhaps matching TRBD1 (5 bases). This CDR3 is CASSLRQPSSTYNEQFF. CDR3 DNA: TGTGCCAGCAGCCTGAGACAGCCCTCCTCAACCTACAATGAGCAGTTCTTC.